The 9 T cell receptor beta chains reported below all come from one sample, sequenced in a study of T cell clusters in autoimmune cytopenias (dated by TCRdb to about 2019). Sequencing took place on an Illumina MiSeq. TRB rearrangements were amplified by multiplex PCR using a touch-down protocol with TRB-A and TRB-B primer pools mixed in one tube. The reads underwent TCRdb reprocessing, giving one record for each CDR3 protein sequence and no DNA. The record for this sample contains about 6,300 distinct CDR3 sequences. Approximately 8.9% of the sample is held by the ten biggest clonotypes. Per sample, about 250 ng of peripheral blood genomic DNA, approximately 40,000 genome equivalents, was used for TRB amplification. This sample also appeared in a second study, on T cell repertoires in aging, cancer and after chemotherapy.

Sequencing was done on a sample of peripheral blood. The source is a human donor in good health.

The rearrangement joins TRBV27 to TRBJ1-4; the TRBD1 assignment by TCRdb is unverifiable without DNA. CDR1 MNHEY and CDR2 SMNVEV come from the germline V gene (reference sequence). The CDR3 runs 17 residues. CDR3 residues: CASSFGRTGVVNEKLFF.

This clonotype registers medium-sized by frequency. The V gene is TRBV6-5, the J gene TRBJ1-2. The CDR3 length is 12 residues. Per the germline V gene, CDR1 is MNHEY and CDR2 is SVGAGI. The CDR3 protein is CASNDGLYGYTF.

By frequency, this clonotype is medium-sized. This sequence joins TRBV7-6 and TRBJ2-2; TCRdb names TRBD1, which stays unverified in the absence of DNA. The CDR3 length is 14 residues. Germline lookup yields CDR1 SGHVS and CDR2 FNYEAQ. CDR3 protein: CASSPGWDTGELFF.

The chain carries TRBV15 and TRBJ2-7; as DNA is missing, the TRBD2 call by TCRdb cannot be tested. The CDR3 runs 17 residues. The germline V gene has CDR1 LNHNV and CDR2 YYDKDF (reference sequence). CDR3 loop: CATSRGGQRGVSYEQYF. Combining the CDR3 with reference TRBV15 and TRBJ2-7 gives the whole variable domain DAMVIQNPRYQVTQFGKPVTLSCSQTLNHNVMYWYQQKSSQAPKLLFHYYDKDFNNEADTPDNFQSRRPNTSFCFLDIRSPGLGDTAMYLCATSRGGQRGVSYEQYFGPGTRLTVT.

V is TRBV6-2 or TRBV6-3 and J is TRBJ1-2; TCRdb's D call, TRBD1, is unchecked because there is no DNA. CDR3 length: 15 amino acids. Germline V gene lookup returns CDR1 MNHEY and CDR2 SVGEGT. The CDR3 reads CASSSPPGRLDGYTF.

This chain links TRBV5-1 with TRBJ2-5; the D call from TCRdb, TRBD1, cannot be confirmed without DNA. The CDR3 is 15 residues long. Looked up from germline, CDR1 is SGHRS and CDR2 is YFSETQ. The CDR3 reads CASSYRGRDQETQYF. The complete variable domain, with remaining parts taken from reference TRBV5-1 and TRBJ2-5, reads KAGVTQTPRYLIKTRGQQVTLSCSPISGHRSVSWYQQTPGQGLQFLFEYFSETQRNKGNFPGRFSGRQFSNSRSEMNVSTLELGDSALYLCASSYRGRDQETQYFGPGTRLLVL.

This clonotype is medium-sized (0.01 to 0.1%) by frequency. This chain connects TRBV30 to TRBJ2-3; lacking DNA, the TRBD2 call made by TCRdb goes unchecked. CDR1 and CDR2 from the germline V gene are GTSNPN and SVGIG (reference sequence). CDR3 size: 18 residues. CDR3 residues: CAWSVGRTSGDRTDTQYF.

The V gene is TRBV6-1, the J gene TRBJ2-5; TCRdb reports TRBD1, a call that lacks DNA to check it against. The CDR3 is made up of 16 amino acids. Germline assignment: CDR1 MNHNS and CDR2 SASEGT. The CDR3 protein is CASSEGTLGRGETQYF.

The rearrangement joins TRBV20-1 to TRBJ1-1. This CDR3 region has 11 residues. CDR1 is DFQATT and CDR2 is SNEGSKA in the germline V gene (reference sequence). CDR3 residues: CSAKWDIEAFF.